One T cell receptor (beta chain) is described in this entry. Its antigen is unidentified. The primer mix had 60 Vbeta and 13 Jbeta primers. Generated by immunoSEQ multiplex PCR, the TCRdb table keeps only in-frame clones and is missing some. The sample yields about 180,000 clones, around 81% seen once. This CDR3 contains 15 residues. With 6 bases clipped from V and 0 bases from J, the junction kept 7 bases outside the gene matches. Germline CDR1 ENHRY, CDR2 SYGVKD. The sample belongs to a study of cytomegalovirus exposure and HLA in healthy donors. Broader study findings: HLA alleles showed associations with around 15,000 TCR beta sequences in a later analysis, at a 0.05 false discovery rate. The study designated 150 or so TCR beta chains cytomegalovirus-associated. Data from an earlier analysis indicated that most TCR beta V segments were productive either about 90% or about 30% of the time.

This sequence originates from a man in his forties in good health and CMV-seronegative. J is TRBJ2-7 and V is TRBV10-3; 8 positions match TRBD1. Sequencing was performed on PBMCs. CDR3 nucleotides: TGTGCCATCAGCTCCCGGACAGGGCCCTCCTACGAGCAGTACTTC. Its protein product is CAISSRTGPSYEQYF.